These 9 T cell receptor beta chains share one sample of origin, sequenced in a study of OX40 agonist ivuxolimab in advanced cancers. Profiling relied on immunoSEQ multiplex PCR, and the TCRdb table lists in-frame clones only, not all of them. This table holds about 110,000 clones, about nine tenths found once. The input for sequencing was CD4+ or CD8+ T cells sorted from blood, taken in a trial of the OX40 agonist ivuxolimab. The origin of the receptors is an adult with an advanced solid tumor such as melanoma, head and neck, liver or kidney cancer.

J is TRBJ2-5 and V is TRBV19, with 12 positions matching TRBD2. The CDR3 has 17 amino acids. Trimming at V came to 3 bases and at J to 6 bases, leaving 11 bases not matched to a gene. The germline V gene has CDR1 LNHDA and CDR2 SQIVND (reference sequence). DNA for the CDR3: TGTGCCAGTAGTATGACTAGCGGGGGCCCCGGGAGAAAGACCCAGTACTTC. Translation gives CASSMTSGGPGRKTQYF.

The rearrangement joins TRBV10-3 to TRBJ2-7, with TRBD1 as a possible D gene (6 bases). This CDR3 has 13 amino acids. Trimming pared 6 bases from V and 3 bases from J, leaving 12 bases between. Germline values: CDR1 ENHRY, CDR2 SYGVKD. The CDR3 DNA sequence: TGTGCCATCAGGCCGACAGGCTTCTACGAGCAGTACTTC. Its translation: CAIRPTGFYEQYF.

The chain combines TRBV4-3 with TRBJ2-7, with 8 bases that match TRBD2. Germline CDR1 LGHNA, CDR2 YSLEER. Trimming took 1 base from V and 1 from J; bases not matched to a gene: 12. The length of the CDR3 is 18 residues. CDR3 in DNA: TGCGCCAGCAGCCAAGCAAACAAATCGGGACTAGTATCCTACGAGCAGTACTTC. It specifies CASSQANKSGLVSYEQYF.

The rearrangement uses TRBV30 and TRBJ1-3; no firm D call. Looked up from germline, CDR1 is GTSNPN and CDR2 is SVGIG (reference sequence). The V end was cut by 2 bases, the J end by 6 bases, with 8 bases between. The CDR3 runs to 12 residues. In nucleotides, the CDR3 is TGTGCCTGGAGTAGGGTGGAAAACACCATATATTTT. Its translation is CAWSRVENTIYF.

This chain links TRBV9 with TRBJ2-3; D is unresolved. The CDR3 covers 13 residues. Germline V gene data show CDR1 as SGDLS and CDR2 as YYNGEE. V lost 6 bases to trimming and J lost 3 bases, with 11 bases between them. CDR3: CASTASPTDTQYF. CDR3 bases: TGTGCCAGCACCGCCTCCCCTACAGATACGCAGTATTTT.

This rearrangement joins TRBV6-1 to TRBJ2-2; D may be TRBD1 or TRBD2 (5 bases each). V lost 2 bases and J lost 7, with 14 bases in between. Germline values: CDR1 MNHNS, CDR2 SASEGT. The CDR3 contains 15 residues. CDR3 sequence: CASSELGTLLGELFF. CDR3 bases: TGTGCCAGCAGTGAATTAGGGACCCTACTCGGGGAGCTGTTTTTT.

This chain joins TRBV19 and TRBJ2-3; the D gene is possibly TRBD1 (6 bases). Germline V gives CDR1 LNHDA, CDR2 SQIVND (reference sequence). V was cut by 6 bases and J by 0 bases, with 10 bases left in between. CDR3 size: 14 residues. The CDR3 DNA follows: TGTGCCAGTAGGATGGGGGCTAGCACAGATACGCAGTATTTT. Translation gives CASRMGASTDTQYF.

This chain connects TRBV7-2 to TRBJ1-4; D call uncertain. This CDR3 has 15 residues. V lost 7 bases and J 10 bases, leaving 22 bases between the germline ends. Germline V CDR1 and CDR2: SGHTA, FQGNSA. CDR3 loop: CASTLLMTEAGKLFF. The CDR3 nucleotides are TGTGCCAGCACCTTGCTAATGACGGAGGCGGGAAAACTGTTTTTT.

This clone appeared a single time. The chain recombines TRBV14 with TRBJ1-4, with 8 bases lining up with TRBD1. Unmatched junction bases numbered 3, after V lost 1 base and J lost 5 bases. The CDR3 consists of 15 residues. Germline loops: CDR1 SGHDN, CDR2 FVKESK. This CDR3 is CASSQAGGANEKLFF. The CDR3 nucleotides are TGTGCCAGCAGCCAAGCAGGGGGCGCGAATGAAAAACTGTTTTTT.